This is a list of T cell receptor beta chains from one sample in a study of blood T cell repertoires in COVID-19. The data were produced by immunoSEQ multiplex PCR, yet TCRdb's version contains in-frame clones alone and is incomplete. This sample yields around 370,000 clones, of which almost 90% are seen a single time; about 7% belongs to the top ten. The specimen was peripheral blood. These receptors all come from a woman aged 70-85 years with COVID-19, enrolled during active disease. Each CDR3 is given with its conserved first and last residue. The order of the fields is V gene, J gene, CDR3 protein.

V gene: TRBV5-1; J gene: TRBJ1-4; CDR3 protein: CASSITPGQGTTTNEKLFF
V gene: TRBV10-2; J gene: TRBJ1-1; CDR3 protein: CASSGAGKYTEAFF
V gene: TRBV7-3; J gene: TRBJ1-5; CDR3 protein: CASSFSLDQPQHF
V gene: TRBV28; J gene: TRBJ1-2; CDR3 protein: CASSLDNLFTGTVNYGYTF
V gene: TRBV7-2; J gene: TRBJ2-3; CDR3 protein: CASSIGLAGAPGTQYF
V gene: TRBV3-1/TRBV3-2; J gene: TRBJ2-7; CDR3 protein: CASSQVGTGIKDEQYF
V gene: TRBV7-6; J gene: TRBJ1-2; CDR3 protein: CASSLEAGAVYGYTF
V gene: TRBV11-3; J gene: TRBJ2-7; CDR3 protein: CASSLDGPYEQYF
V gene: TRBV4-3; J gene: TRBJ1-6; CDR3 protein: CASSRETSPLHF
V gene: TRBV12-3/TRBV12-4; J gene: TRBJ1-1; CDR3 protein: CASSLSQGTEAFF
V gene: TRBV3-1/TRBV3-2; J gene: TRBJ1-4; CDR3 protein: CASSQAGTGAEKLFF
V gene: TRBV9; J gene: TRBJ1-6; CDR3 protein: CASSVEGGGTYNSPLHF
V gene: TRBV5-4; J gene: TRBJ2-7; CDR3 protein: CASSPSSGGFYEQYF
V gene: TRBV3-1/TRBV3-2; J gene: TRBJ2-5; CDR3 protein: CASSQKGRETQYF
V gene: TRBV4-2; J gene: TRBJ1-1; CDR3 protein: CASSQIGGSTEAFF
V gene: TRBV2; J gene: TRBJ1-1; CDR3 protein: CASSATGANTEAFF
V gene: TRBV12-5; J gene: TRBJ1-1; CDR3 protein: CASGSRTGGYTEAFF
V gene: TRBV7-7; J gene: TRBJ1-5; CDR3 protein: CASSRRVGRSGDQPQHF
V gene: TRBV5-1; J gene: TRBJ1-4; CDR3 protein: CASSFDRVNEKLFF
V gene: TRBV11-2; J gene: TRBJ1-2; CDR3 protein: CASSSRGSYGYTF
V gene: TRBV29-1; J gene: TRBJ1-2; CDR3 protein: CSVFGTNYGYTF
V gene: TRBV12-3/TRBV12-4; J gene: TRBJ2-3; CDR3 protein: CASSLRALDTQYF
V gene: TRBV3-1/TRBV3-2; J gene: TRBJ1-1; CDR3 protein: CASSYRTPTNTEAFF
V gene: TRBV19; J gene: TRBJ2-3; CDR3 protein: CASNAGGPDTQYF
V gene: TRBV2; J gene: TRBJ2-2; CDR3 protein: CASSPLPGTGELFF
V gene: TRBV24-1; J gene: TRBJ2-3; CDR3 protein: CATREGAKGTDTQYF
V gene: TRBV5-1; J gene: TRBJ2-3; CDR3 protein: CASSYFSLAGGSTDTQYF
V gene: TRBV2; J gene: TRBJ1-5; CDR3 protein: CASTGTGRNNQPQHF
V gene: TRBV6-4; J gene: TRBJ1-1; CDR3 protein: CASRRELDTEAFF
V gene: TRBV11-2; J gene: TRBJ2-7; CDR3 protein: CASSPQGTTSGEQYF
V gene: TRBV30; J gene: TRBJ2-7; CDR3 protein: CAWSRQGKSSYEQYF
V gene: TRBV2; J gene: TRBJ2-1; CDR3 protein: CASSQDTYNEQFF
V gene: TRBV27; J gene: TRBJ2-7; CDR3 protein: CASSNPGGEQYF
V gene: TRBV7-2; J gene: TRBJ2-7; CDR3 protein: CASSLVSWGGGSYEQYF
V gene: TRBV11-2; J gene: TRBJ1-2; CDR3 protein: CASSLGGALYGYTF
V gene: TRBV29-1; J gene: TRBJ1-1; CDR3 protein: CSVGGEGRAFF